What follows is one TCR beta chain and its context. The sample belongs to a study of cytotoxic CD8 clonotypes in ibrutinib-treated CLL. Only in-frame clones appear in the TCRdb table, and some are missing; sequencing was by immunoSEQ multiplex PCR. In the table there are about 140,000 clones, about 72% of which are singletons. V was pared by 3 bases and J by 7 bases, with 19 bases between. CDR1 and CDR2 from the germline V gene are KGHSH and LQKENI. The CDR3 is 16 amino acids. Source: PBMCs, taken after 12 months of ibrutinib treatment. This rearrangement joins TRBV18 to TRBJ2-1, with D tentatively TRBD2 (7 bases). The TCR was taken from a human donor with chronic lymphocytic leukemia. The chain's CDR3 is CASSPPGAGVKNEQFF. CDR3 in DNA: TGTGCCAGCTCACCCCCAGGGGCGGGAGTCAAGAATGAGCAGTTCTTC.